The text below deals with one T cell receptor (beta chain). This entry belongs to a study of technical replicates of blood from a few donors. J was trimmed by 6 bases and V by 1 base; bases with no gene match: 10. The CDR3 contains 16 residues. Germline CDR1 reads MNHNS; CDR2 reads SASEGT. TCRdb's table, derived via immunoSEQ multiplex PCR, lists solely in-frame clones and lacks some. The sample lists more than 65,000 clones; 85% to 95% were seen once. The source is a human donor in good health. Sequencing was done on a sample of T cells isolated from PBMCs. The V and J genes are TRBV6-1 and TRBJ2-5, with TRBD1 identical over 8 bases. The CDR3 coding sequence is TGTGCCAGCAGTGAAGTCCCTGGACAGGGTTGGAAGACCCAGTACTTC. It yields the protein CASSEVPGQGWKTQYF.